This TCR beta chain was retrieved from a study of shared clonotypes between healthy human individuals. Overall study context: Those who served as donors were a couple of women and a few men between the ages of 18 and 49. The study's findings and limits: Sorted-subset sequencing was shown by rarefaction to be incomplete despite large depth.

For this clone: Its antigen is unidentified. This specimen includes other DNA sequences encoding the same CDR3.

Nashville, Tennessee was home to all donors, who were Caucasian adults. Some clones are missing from TCRdb's copy, which holds only in-frame ones; the method was immunoSEQ multiplex PCR. Among millions of clones listed, around 95% were seen once. Germline CDR1 is LGHNT and CDR2 is FRNRAP. The CDR3 has 13 amino acids. Trimming stripped 4 bases from V and 1 base from J, with 7 bases between. This chain uses TRBV12-5 with TRBJ1-1; TRBD1 is a possible D gene (5 bases). The specimen was naive CD4+ T cells sorted from blood. This sample's subset: CD45RA+ positively selected. This receptor was taken from a man between 18 and 35 years old in good health. CDR3 amino acids: CASGSTGNTEAFF. CDR3 bases: TGTGCTAGTGGTTCAACAGGGAACACTGAAGCTTTCTTT.